The T cell receptor beta chain under discussion was sequenced for a study of CXCR3-negative and CXCR3-positive naive CD8 T cells. In the study overall: Across all libraries, TRB reads numbered roughly 140 million, with about 1.5 +/- 0.3 million in each library. Study-level points and caveats: Cryopreserved cells partially lost CXCR3 expression, and fresh PBMCs were used in most assays.

UMI-labeled 5' RACE yielded the TRB cDNA libraries. TCRdb reanalyzed the 5' RACE reads, giving one entry per CDR3 protein sequence and no DNA. This table holds tens of thousands of distinct CDR3 sequences. Germline CDR1 SNHLY, CDR2 FYNNEI. This CDR3 region has 13 residues. Among CD8+ T cells, naive ones were CD45RO-CCR7+CD27+CD95-. This clonotype counts as medium-sized by frequency. Its antigen is unknown. The chain employs TRBV2 and TRBJ2-2; TCRdb's assignment of TRBD1 cannot be checked, as there is no DNA. The sequenced sample consisted of naive CXCR3- CD8+ T cells from blood. Stated subset: CD45RO-CCR7+CD27+CD95- naive CD8+ T cells lacking CXCR3 (TNR3-). This TCR was recovered from a human donor in good health. Some clones in this sample may be carry-over from other donors' samples. CDR3 sequence reads: CASTQGAGGELFF.